This TCR beta chain stems from a study of T cell changes during pregnancy in multiple sclerosis. The method was immunoSEQ multiplex PCR; TCRdb's version includes in-frame clones alone and lacks a portion of them. Of roughly 40,000 clones in the sample, 80% to 95% were seen once. The CDR3 is 15 amino acids. From germline, CDR1 is MNHEY and CDR2 SMNVEV (reference sequence). V gave up 4 bases and J gave up 9 bases; unmatched junction bases: 12. The TCR sequence derives from a female donor with multiple sclerosis, enrolled in a pregnancy study. Sample: CD8+ T cells from peripheral blood mononuclear cells, taken in the first trimester of pregnancy. The chain has TRBV27 and TRBJ2-4; TRBD1 agrees at 7 bases. This CDR3 reads CASSWDRSVEGIQYF. The DNA of the CDR3 is TGTGCCAGCAGTTGGGACAGATCCGTTGAGGGCATTCAGTACTTC.